The rows below give T cell receptor beta chains drawn from one sample of a study of T cells in localized non-small cell lung cancer. Assay: immunoSEQ multiplex PCR; the TCRdb copy retains only in-frame clones and omits some. The repertoire includes about 36,000 clones, around nine tenths of them detected once, and approximately 6.8% sits in the top ten. The sequences come from peripheral blood, collected before any cancer treatment. The receptors here all came from a woman aged 35 to 70 with stage I lung adenocarcinoma. Both conserved end residues are part of each CDR3. D genes are given only for firm matches. Size values are once, few and many counts, or a class for expanded clones, and some rows have none.

j_gene | abundance | v_gene | d_gene | CDR3aa | CDR3nt
TRBJ2-1 | NA | TRBV9 | TRBD2 | CASSHTSGGSNEQFF | TGTGCCAGCAGCCACACTAGCGGGGGGAGTAATGAGCAGTTCTTC
TRBJ1-6 | NA | TRBV14 | NA | CASSQDLPGNSPLHF | TGTGCCAGCAGCCAAGATTTGCCAGGGAATTCACCCCTCCACTTT
TRBJ1-1 | NA | TRBV10-2 | NA | CAIKSPGTPEAFF | TGCGCCATCAAGTCCCCAGGTACCCCTGAAGCTTTCTTT
TRBJ1-2 | NA | TRBV20-1 | TRBD1 | CSARNRGGYTF | TGCAGTGCTAGAAACAGGGGAGGCTACACCTTC
TRBJ2-7 | NA | TRBV11-2 | NA | CASSPGHPYEQYF | TGTGCCAGCAGCCCGGGACACCCCTACGAGCAGTACTTC
TRBJ2-7 | NA | TRBV2 | NA | CASSASGDGTYEQYF | TGTGCCAGCAGCGCCTCCGGGGACGGAACCTACGAGCAGTACTTC
TRBJ2-5 | NA | TRBV28 | NA | CASSLIQGPGETQYF | TGTGCCAGCAGTTTAATTCAGGGGCCCGGGGAGACCCAGTACTTC
TRBJ2-7 | NA | TRBV11-2 | NA | CASSFSRGGTVGPYEQYF | TGTGCCAGCAGCTTTAGTCGTGGGGGGACAGTTGGCCCCTACGAGCAGTACTTC
TRBJ2-1 | once | TRBV14 | NA | CASSQFRVSYNEQFF | TGTGCCAGCAGCCAATTTCGGGTTTCCTACAATGAGCAGTTCTTC
TRBJ2-2 | NA | TRBV19 | NA | CASSIGGGNTGELFF | TGTGCCAGTAGTATAGGGGGTGGGAACACCGGGGAGCTGTTTTTT
TRBJ2-5 | NA | TRBV7-9 | NA | CASSLDGQETQYF | TGTGCCAGCAGCTTAGACGGCCAAGAGACCCAGTACTTC
TRBJ1-5 | few | TRBV6-6 | NA | CASSYFGGPNQPQHF | TGTGCCAGCAGTTACTTTGGGGGGCCCAATCAGCCCCAGCATTTT
TRBJ2-2 | NA | TRBV5-5 | NA | CASSLGPAANTGELFF | TGTGCCAGCAGCTTGGGGCCTGCCGCGAACACCGGGGAGCTGTTTTTT
TRBJ2-3 | NA | TRBV2 | NA | CASRIASGTDTQYF | TGTGCCAGCAGGATCGCTAGCGGCACAGATACGCAGTATTTT
TRBJ1-5 | NA | TRBV28 | TRBD1 | CASSSGQGRNQPQHF | TGTGCCAGCAGTTCGGGACAGGGGAGAAATCAGCCCCAGCATTTT
TRBJ2-1 | few | TRBV30 | NA | CAWRQRSAHNEQFF | TGTGCCTGGAGGCAGCGTAGCGCCCACAATGAGCAGTTCTTC
TRBJ1-5 | NA | TRBV18 | NA | CASSSEVSNQPQHF | TGTGCCAGCTCATCAGAAGTTAGCAATCAGCCCCAGCATTTT
TRBJ1-2 | NA | TRBV5-1 | TRBD1 | CASSLVQGAVGYTF | TGCGCCAGCAGCCTGGTGCAGGGGGCGGTCGGCTACACCTTC
TRBJ2-2 | NA | TRBV2 | TRBD1 | CASSEGQGATGELFF | TGTGCCAGCAGTGAGGGACAGGGGGCAACCGGGGAGCTGTTTTTT
TRBJ2-3 | NA | TRBV9 | NA | CASSVEGFGTDTQYF | TGTGCCAGCAGCGTAGAAGGGTTCGGAACAGATACGCAGTATTTT
TRBJ1-1 | NA | TRBV28 | TRBD1 | CASSLAPRGRLGDDTEAFF | TGTGCCAGCAGTTTAGCCCCTAGGGGGCGCCTAGGTGATGACACTGAAGCTTTCTTT
TRBJ2-2 | NA | TRBV2 | TRBD1 | CASAAGTENTGELFF | TGTGCCAGCGCCGCCGGGACAGAGAACACCGGGGAGCTGTTTTTT
TRBJ1-2 | NA | TRBV6-1 | NA | CASSEGQHYGYTF | TGTGCCAGCAGCGAAGGACAGCATTATGGCTACACCTTC
TRBJ1-5 | NA | TRBV2 | NA | CASRGGGVSNQPQHF | TGTGCCAGCAGAGGTGGGGGGGTTAGCAATCAGCCCCAGCATTTT
TRBJ1-1 | NA | TRBV28 | NA | CASSAPRSFTNTEAFF | TGTGCCAGCAGCGCTCCAAGGAGCTTCACGAACACTGAAGCTTTCTTT
TRBJ1-1 | NA | TRBV10-3 | NA | CAISVTDTEAFF | TGTGCCATCAGTGTCACAGACACTGAAGCTTTCTTT
TRBJ1-4 | NA | TRBV19 | TRBD1 | CASSPRDRGTTNEKLFF | TGTGCCAGTAGTCCCCGGGACAGGGGGACAACTAATGAAAAACTGTTTTTT
TRBJ1-2 | once | TRBV5-8 | NA | CASSLEVGGGLYGYTF | TGTGCCAGCAGCTTGGAAGTAGGAGGGGGGCTCTATGGCTACACCTTC
TRBJ1-1 | NA | TRBV27 | NA | CASRPRSMNTEAFF | TGTGCCAGCAGACCTCGTAGCATGAACACTGAAGCTTTCTTT
TRBJ1-2 | NA | TRBV9 | TRBD1 | CASSDRTGDGYTF | TGTGCCAGCAGCGACCGGACAGGGGATGGCTACACCTTC
TRBJ2-3 | NA | TRBV5-1 | NA | CASSLGVGPTDTQYF | TGCGCCAGCAGCTTGGGGGTAGGACCCACAGATACGCAGTATTTT
TRBJ2-7 | NA | TRBV7-3 | NA | CASSLSPGSYEQYF | TGTGCCAGCAGCTTATCGCCGGGCTCCTACGAGCAGTACTTC
TRBJ2-1 | NA | TRBV4-1 | TRBD2 | CASSQDTGGLGNEQFF | TGCGCCAGCAGCCAAGATACGGGGGGACTTGGAAATGAGCAGTTCTTC
TRBJ2-7 | NA | TRBV6-5 | NA | CASSWSGSSYEQYF | TGTGCCAGCAGTTGGTCCGGGAGCTCCTACGAGCAGTACTTC
TRBJ2-1 | NA | TRBV7-9 | NA | CASSPLTDNSYNEQFF | TGTGCCAGCAGCCCCTTGACCGATAACTCCTACAATGAGCAGTTCTTC
TRBJ2-3 | NA | TRBV5-4 | NA | CASSLFWKYTDTQYF | TGTGCCAGCAGCTTGTTCTGGAAGTACACAGATACGCAGTATTTT
TRBJ2-1 | once | TRBV18 | TRBD1 | CASSPPRDRANEQFF | TGTGCCAGCTCACCACCCCGGGACAGGGCCAATGAGCAGTTCTTC
TRBJ2-3 | once | TRBV7-2 | NA | CASSSRTDTQYF | TGTGCCAGCAGCTCCCGCACAGATACGCAGTATTTT
TRBJ2-3 | NA | TRBV7-3 | TRBD1 | CASSAQNRGLGTDTQYF | TGTGCCAGCAGCGCTCAGAACAGGGGGCTTGGCACAGATACGCAGTATTTT
TRBJ1-2 | NA | TRBV19 | NA | CASSISGAGGYTF | TGTGCCAGTAGTATTTCAGGGGCGGGAGGCTACACCTTC
TRBJ1-5 | NA | TRBV28 | TRBD1 | CASHGGGASQPQHF | TGTGCCAGCCATGGAGGGGGCGCCTCCCAGCCCCAGCATTTT
TRBJ1-1 | NA | TRBV7-8 | NA | CASSPGGATEAFF | TGTGCCAGCAGCCCCGGCGGGGCCACTGAAGCTTTCTTT
TRBJ2-1 | NA | TRBV12-5 | TRBD1 | CASHKDRGIVEAWVGEQFF | TGTGCTAGTCATAAGGACAGGGGGATTGTAGAGGCTTGGGTGGGTGAGCAGTTCTTC
TRBJ1-4 | NA | TRBV6-1 | NA | CASSGHRRATNEKLFF | TGTGCCAGCAGTGGCCACAGGCGTGCAACTAATGAAAAACTGTTTTTT
TRBJ2-5 | NA | TRBV19 | NA | CASTPMGTPYQETQYF | TGTGCCAGTACTCCAATGGGGACACCTTACCAAGAGACCCAGTACTTC
TRBJ2-3 | NA | TRBV28 | TRBD2 | CASRHFSGGPGNTQYF | TGTGCCAGCAGACATTTTAGCGGGGGGCCTGGAAATACGCAGTATTTT
TRBJ2-7 | NA | TRBV5-1 | NA | CASSWTGRAGEQYF | TGCGCCAGCAGCTGGACAGGGAGGGCTGGCGAGCAGTACTTC
TRBJ1-1 | once | TRBV19 | NA | CASTFPGMNTEAFF | TGTGCCAGTACATTTCCTGGGATGAACACTGAAGCTTTCTTT
TRBJ2-5 | NA | TRBV4-2 | NA | CASSQPDSQETQYF | TGTGCCAGCAGCCAACCAGACAGTCAAGAGACCCAGTACTTC
TRBJ1-1 | NA | TRBV5-4 | TRBD1 | CASSLASRDRGSEAFF | TGTGCCAGCAGCTTAGCCAGTAGGGACAGGGGTTCTGAAGCTTTCTTT
TRBJ2-1 | NA | TRBV30 | TRBD2 | CAWRLLAGGAYNEQFF | TGTGCCTGGAGGTTACTAGCGGGGGGGGCCTACAATGAGCAGTTCTTC
TRBJ1-2 | NA | TRBV2 | NA | CASSEYGDYGYTF | TGTGCCAGCAGTGAGTACGGTGACTATGGCTACACCTTC